This T cell receptor beta chain originates from a study of cytomegalovirus exposure and HLA in healthy donors. Study-level findings and limits: Cytomegalovirus-associated TCR beta chains were listed, numbering roughly 150.

It was with 60 Vbeta and 13 Jbeta primers that the PCR ran. TCRdb keeps only in-frame clones here, not all; method: immunoSEQ multiplex PCR. The sample consists of about 110,000 clones, roughly 70% of them appearing once. The CDR3 runs to 15 residues. Germline V gene lookup returns CDR1 SGHKS and CDR2 YYEKEE (reference sequence). Trimming cost V 4 bases and J 7 bases; bases outside gene matches: 7. To note about this clone: Its cognate antigen is unknown.

The sample was PBMCs. The chain couples TRBV5-5 to TRBJ1-3; 11 nucleotides match TRBD1. This TCR was sampled from a woman between 35 and 50 years old in good health and CMV-seropositive. This CDR3 reads CASSGRTGGANTIYF. The DNA of the CDR3 is TGTGCCAGCAGCGGCAGGACAGGGGGCGCGAACACCATATATTTT.